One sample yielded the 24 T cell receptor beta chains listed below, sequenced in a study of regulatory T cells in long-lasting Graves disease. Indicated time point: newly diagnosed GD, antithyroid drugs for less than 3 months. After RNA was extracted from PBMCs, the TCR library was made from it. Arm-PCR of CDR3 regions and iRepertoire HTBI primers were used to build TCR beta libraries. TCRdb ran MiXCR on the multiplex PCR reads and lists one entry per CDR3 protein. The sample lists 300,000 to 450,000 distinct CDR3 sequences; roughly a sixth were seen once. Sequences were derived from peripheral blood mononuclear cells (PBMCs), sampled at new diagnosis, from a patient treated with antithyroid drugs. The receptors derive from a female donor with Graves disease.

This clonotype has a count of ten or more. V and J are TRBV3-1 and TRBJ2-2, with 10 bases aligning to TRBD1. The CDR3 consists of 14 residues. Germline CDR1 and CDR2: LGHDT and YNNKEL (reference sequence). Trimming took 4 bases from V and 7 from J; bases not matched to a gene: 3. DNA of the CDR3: TGTGCCAGCAGCCGACAGGGGGCTTTCGGGGAGCTGTTTTTT. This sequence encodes CASSRQGAFGELFF. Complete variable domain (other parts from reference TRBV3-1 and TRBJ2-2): DTAVSQTPKYLVTQMGNDKSIKCEQNLGHDTMYWYKQDSKKFLKIMFSYNNKELIINETVPNRFSPKSPDKAHLNLHINSLELGDSAVYFCASSRQGAFGELFFGEGSRLTVL.

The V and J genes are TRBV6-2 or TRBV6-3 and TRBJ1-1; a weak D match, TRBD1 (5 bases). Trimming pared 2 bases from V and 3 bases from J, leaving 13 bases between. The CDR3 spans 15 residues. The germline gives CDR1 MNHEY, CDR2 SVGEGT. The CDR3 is CASSYGGRVDTEAFF. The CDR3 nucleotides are TGTGCCAGCAGTTACGGGGGGAGGGTCGACACTGAAGCTTTCTTT.

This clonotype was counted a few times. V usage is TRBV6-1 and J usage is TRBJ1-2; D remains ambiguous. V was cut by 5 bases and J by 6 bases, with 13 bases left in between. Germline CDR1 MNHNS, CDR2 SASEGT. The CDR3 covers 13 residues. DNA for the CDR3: TGTGCCAGCAGTAACCTACAGCAAAATGGCTACACCTTC. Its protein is CASSNLQQNGYTF.

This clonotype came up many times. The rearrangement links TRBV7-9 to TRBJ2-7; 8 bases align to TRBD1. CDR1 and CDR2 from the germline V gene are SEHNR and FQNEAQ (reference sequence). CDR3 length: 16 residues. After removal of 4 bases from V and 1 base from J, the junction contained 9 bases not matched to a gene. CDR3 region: CASSSTPRTGSYEQYF. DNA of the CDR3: TGTGCCAGCAGCTCAACACCAAGGACAGGGTCCTACGAGCAGTACTTC.

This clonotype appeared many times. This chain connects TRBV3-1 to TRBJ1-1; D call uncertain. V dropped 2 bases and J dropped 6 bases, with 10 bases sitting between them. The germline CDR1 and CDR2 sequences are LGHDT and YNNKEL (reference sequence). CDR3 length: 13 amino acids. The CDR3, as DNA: TGTGCCAGCAGCCAATTCGGCAGTCCTGAAGCTTTCTTT. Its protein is CASSQFGSPEAFF.

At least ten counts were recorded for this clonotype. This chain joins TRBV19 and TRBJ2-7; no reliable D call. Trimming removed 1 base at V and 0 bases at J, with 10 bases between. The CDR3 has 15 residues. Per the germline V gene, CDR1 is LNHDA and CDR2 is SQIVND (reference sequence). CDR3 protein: CASSIAHWSSYEQYF. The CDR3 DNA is TGTGCCAGTAGTATAGCCCACTGGAGCTCCTACGAGCAGTACTTC.

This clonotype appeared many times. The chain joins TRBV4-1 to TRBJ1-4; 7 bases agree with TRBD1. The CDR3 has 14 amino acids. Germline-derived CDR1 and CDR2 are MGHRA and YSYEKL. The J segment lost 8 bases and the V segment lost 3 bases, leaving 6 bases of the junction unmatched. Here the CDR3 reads CASSHRDSSEKLFF. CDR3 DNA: TGCGCCAGCAGCCACAGGGACAGCAGCGAAAAACTGTTTTTT.

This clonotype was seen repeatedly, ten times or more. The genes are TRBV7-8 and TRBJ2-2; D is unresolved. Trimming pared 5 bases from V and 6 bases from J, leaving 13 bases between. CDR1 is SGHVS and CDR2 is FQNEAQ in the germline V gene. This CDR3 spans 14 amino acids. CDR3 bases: TGTGCCAGCAGCCCCCCCGTGATAGCCGGGGAGCTGTTTTTT. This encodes CASSPPVIAGELFF.

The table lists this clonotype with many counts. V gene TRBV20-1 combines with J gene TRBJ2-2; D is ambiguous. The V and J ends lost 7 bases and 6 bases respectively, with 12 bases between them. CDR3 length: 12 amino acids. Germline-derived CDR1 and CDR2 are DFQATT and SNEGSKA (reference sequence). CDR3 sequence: CSVTAVAGELFF. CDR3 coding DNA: TGCAGTGTCACTGCCGTCGCCGGGGAGCTGTTTTTT.

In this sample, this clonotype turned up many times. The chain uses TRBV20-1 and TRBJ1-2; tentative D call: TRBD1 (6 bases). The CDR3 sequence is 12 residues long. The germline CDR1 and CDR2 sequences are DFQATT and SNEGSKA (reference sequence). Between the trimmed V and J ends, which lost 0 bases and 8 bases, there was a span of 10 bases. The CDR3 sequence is CSAREPGEGYTF. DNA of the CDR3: TGCAGTGCTAGAGAACCAGGGGAGGGCTACACCTTC.

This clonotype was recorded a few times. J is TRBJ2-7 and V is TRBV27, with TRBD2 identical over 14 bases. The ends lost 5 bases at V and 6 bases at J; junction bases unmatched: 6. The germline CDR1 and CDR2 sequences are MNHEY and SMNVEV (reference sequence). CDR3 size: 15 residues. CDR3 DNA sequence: TGTGCCAGCAGTCTGGGACTAGCGGGAGAGACCGAGCAGTACTTC. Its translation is CASSLGLAGETEQYF.

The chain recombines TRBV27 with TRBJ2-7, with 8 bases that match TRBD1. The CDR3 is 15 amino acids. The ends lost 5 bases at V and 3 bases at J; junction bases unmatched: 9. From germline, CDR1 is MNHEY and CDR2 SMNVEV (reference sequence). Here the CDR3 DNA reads TGTGCCAGCAGTGGCTACAGGGGGGTGGGCTACGAGCAGTACTTC. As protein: CASSGYRGVGYEQYF.

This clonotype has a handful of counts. The CDR3 DNA reads TGTGCCAGCAGCGTAGCCCTAGCGGGAGGCAATGAGCAGTTCTTC. Translation gives CASSVALAGGNEQFF. V usage is TRBV9 and J usage is TRBJ2-1, with TRBD2 matching over 11 bases. J gave up 6 bases and V 0 bases, and 2 bases lay outside the gene matches. This CDR3 contains 15 residues. Germline V gives CDR1 SGDLS, CDR2 YYNGEE.

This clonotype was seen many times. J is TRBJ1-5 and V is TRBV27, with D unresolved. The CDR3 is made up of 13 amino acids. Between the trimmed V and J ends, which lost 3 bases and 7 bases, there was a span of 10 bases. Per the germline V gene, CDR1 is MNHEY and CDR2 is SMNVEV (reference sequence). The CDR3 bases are TGTGCCAGCAGTTTGCATGGATGGCAGCCCCAGCATTTT. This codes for CASSLHGWQPQHF.

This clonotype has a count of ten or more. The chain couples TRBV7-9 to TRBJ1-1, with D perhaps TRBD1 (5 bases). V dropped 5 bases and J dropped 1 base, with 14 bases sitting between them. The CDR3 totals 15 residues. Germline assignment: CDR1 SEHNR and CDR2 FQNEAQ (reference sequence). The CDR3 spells CASSPGNGRNTEAFF. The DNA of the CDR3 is TGTGCCAGCAGCCCAGGGAACGGAAGGAACACTGAAGCTTTCTTT.

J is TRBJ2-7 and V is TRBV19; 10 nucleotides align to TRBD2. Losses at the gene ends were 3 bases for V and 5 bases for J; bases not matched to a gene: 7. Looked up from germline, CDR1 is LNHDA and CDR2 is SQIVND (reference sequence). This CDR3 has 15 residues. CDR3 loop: CASSMPSGSWNEQYF. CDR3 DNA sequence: TGTGCCAGTAGTATGCCTAGCGGGAGTTGGAACGAGCAGTACTTC. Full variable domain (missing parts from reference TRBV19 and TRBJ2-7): DGGITQSPKYLFRKEGQNVTLSCEQNLNHDAMYWYRQDPGQGLRLIYYSQIVNDFQKGDIAEGYSVSREKKESFPLTVTSAQKNPTAFYLCASSMPSGSWNEQYFGPGTRLTVT.

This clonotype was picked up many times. For the CDR3, the DNA is TGTGCCAGCAGTCCCTTGACCGGGGAGCTGTTTTTT. This sequence encodes CASSPLTGELFF. The genes are TRBV27 and TRBJ2-2; D unresolved. The CDR3 spans 12 residues. The germline V gene encodes CDR1 MNHEY and CDR2 SMNVEV (reference sequence). Trimming pared 5 bases from V and 5 bases from J, leaving 6 bases between.

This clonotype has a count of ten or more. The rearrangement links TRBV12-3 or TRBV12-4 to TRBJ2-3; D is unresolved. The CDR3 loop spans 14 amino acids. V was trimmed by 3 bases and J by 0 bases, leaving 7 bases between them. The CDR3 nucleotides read TGTGCCAGCAGTTTCGCAGCTAGCACAGATACGCAGTATTTT. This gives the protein CASSFAASTDTQYF.

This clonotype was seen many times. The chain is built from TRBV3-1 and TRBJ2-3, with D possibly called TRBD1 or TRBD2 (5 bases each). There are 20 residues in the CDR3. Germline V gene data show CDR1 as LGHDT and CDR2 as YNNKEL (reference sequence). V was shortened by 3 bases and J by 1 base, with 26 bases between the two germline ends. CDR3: CASSHGLGTEFFRGTDTQYF. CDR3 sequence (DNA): TGTGCCAGCAGCCACGGTCTGGGGACCGAGTTTTTCCGCGGCACAGATACGCAGTATTTT.

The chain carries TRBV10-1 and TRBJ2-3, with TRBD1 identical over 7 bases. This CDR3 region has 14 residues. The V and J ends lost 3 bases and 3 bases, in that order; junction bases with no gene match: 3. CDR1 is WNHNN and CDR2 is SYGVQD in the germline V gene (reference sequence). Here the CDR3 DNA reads TGCGCCAGCAGTGAACCAGGGGGAACAGATACGCAGTATTTT. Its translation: CASSEPGGTDTQYF.

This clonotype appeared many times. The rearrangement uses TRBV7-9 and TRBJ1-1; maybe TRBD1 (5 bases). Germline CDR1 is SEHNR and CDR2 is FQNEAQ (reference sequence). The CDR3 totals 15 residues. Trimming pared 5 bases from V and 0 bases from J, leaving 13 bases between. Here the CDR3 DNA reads TGTGCCAGCAGCACCCATAAGGGGATGAACACTGAAGCTTTCTTT. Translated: CASSTHKGMNTEAFF.

CDR3 bases: TGTGCCTGGAGTCCGCCCGGGACAGCTAATTCACCCCTCCACTTT. Its protein product is CAWSPPGTANSPLHF. This chain uses TRBV30 with TRBJ1-6, with 7 bases matching TRBD1. J was trimmed by 6 bases and V by 2 bases; bases with no gene match: 7. There are 15 residues in the CDR3. In germline, CDR1 is GTSNPN, CDR2 SVGIG (reference sequence).

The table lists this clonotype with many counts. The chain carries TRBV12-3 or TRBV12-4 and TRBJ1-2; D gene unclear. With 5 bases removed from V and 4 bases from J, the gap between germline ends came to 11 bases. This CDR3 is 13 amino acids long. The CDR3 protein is CASSGREGYGYTF. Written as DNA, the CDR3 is TGTGCCAGCAGTGGCCGGGAAGGCTATGGCTACACCTTC.

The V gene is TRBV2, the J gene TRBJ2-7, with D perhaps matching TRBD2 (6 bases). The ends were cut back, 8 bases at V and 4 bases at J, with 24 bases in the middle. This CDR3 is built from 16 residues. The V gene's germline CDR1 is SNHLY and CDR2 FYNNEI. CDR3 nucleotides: TGTGCCAGCGGACCCCTGCGGGGTACGGGTTCGTACGAGCAGTACTTC. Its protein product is CASGPLRGTGSYEQYF.